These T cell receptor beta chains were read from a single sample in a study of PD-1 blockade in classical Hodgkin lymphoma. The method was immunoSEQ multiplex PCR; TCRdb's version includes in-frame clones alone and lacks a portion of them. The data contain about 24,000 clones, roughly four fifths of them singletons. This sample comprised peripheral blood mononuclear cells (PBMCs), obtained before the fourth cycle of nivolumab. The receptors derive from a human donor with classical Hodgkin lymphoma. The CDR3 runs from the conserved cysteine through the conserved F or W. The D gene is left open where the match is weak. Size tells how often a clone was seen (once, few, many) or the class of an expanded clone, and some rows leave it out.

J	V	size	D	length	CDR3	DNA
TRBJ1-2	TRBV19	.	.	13	CASSLDKAAGYTF	TGTGCCAGTAGTCTCGACAAGGCCGCTGGCTACACCTTC
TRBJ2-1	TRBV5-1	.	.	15	CASSLGKGLDLEQFF	TGCGCCAGCAGCTTGGGAAAGGGTCTTGACTTAGAGCAGTTCTTC
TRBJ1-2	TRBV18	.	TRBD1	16	CASSPRQGQRLYGYTF	TGTGCCAGCTCACCCCGACAGGGTCAAAGATTATATGGCTACACCTTC
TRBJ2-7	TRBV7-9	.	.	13	CASSLEDTYEQYF	TGTGCCAGCAGCCTAGAGGACACTTACGAGCAGTACTTC
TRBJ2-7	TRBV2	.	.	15	CASIDVPGGSYEQYF	TGTGCCAGCATTGATGTCCCGGGCGGGTCCTACGAGCAGTACTTC
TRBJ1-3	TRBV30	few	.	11	CAWLLRNTIYF	TGTGCCTGGTTACTAAGGAACACCATATATTTT
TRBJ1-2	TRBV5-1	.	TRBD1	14	CASSSGTAFTGYTF	TGCGCCAGCAGCTCCGGGACAGCTTTTACTGGCTACACCTTC
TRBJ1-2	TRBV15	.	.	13	CATSRDTRSGYTF	TGTGCCACCAGCAGAGATACCAGGTCCGGCTACACCTTC
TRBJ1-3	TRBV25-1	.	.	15	CASSESGRSGNTIYF	TGTGCCAGCAGTGAATCGGGCAGGTCCGGGAACACCATATATTTT
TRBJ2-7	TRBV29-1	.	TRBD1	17	CSVARLGYGTGALEQYF	TGCAGCGTTGCTAGGCTTGGCTACGGGACAGGGGCCCTCGAGCAGTACTTC
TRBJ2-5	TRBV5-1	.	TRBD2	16	CASSLPGLIPPETQYF	TGCGCCAGCAGCTTACCGGGACTAATCCCCCCAGAGACCCAGTACTTC
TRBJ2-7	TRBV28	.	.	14	CASSLTALIYEQYF	TGTGCCAGCAGTTTAACGGCACTGATTTACGAGCAGTACTTC
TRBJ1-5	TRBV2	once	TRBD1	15	CASSAQGSTNQPQHF	TGTGCCAGCAGCGCACAGGGGAGTACGAATCAGCCCCAGCATTTT
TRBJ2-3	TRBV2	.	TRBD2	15	CASSGSGAGADTQYF	TGTGCCAGCAGTGGATCAGGAGCGGGAGCAGATACGCAGTATTTT
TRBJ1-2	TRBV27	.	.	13	CASAGALDYGYTF	TGTGCCAGCGCGGGGGCGCTGGACTATGGCTACACCTTC
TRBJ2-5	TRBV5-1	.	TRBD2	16	CASSLEKRGLKETQYF	TGCGCCAGCAGCTTGGAAAAGCGGGGGCTAAAAGAGACCCAGTACTTC
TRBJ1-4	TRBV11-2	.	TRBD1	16	CASSLVGQGGNEKLFF	TGTGCCAGCAGCTTAGTAGGACAGGGAGGTAATGAAAAACTGTTTTTT
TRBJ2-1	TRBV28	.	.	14	CASRGMAVGNEQFF	TGTGCCAGCAGGGGGATGGCGGTGGGCAATGAGCAGTTCTTC
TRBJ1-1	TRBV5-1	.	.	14	CASSLPGTDTEAFF	TGCGCCAGCAGCTTACCGGGGACGGACACTGAAGCTTTCTTT
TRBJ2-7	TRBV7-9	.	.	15	CASRPDLDTSYEQYF	TGTGCCAGCAGACCCGATCTCGACACCTCCTACGAGCAGTACTTC
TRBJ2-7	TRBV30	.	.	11	CAWSNAYEQYF	TGTGCCTGGAGTAATGCTTACGAGCAGTACTTC
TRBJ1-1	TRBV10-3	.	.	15	CAISGPDLMNTEAFF	TGTGCCATCAGTGGGCCAGACCTCATGAACACTGAAGCTTTCTTT
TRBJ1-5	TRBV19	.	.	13	CASSIGWRQPQHF	TGTGCCAGTAGTATAGGATGGAGGCAGCCCCAGCATTTT
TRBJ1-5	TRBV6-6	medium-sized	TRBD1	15	CASSYVAGGSGPQHF	TGTGCCAGCAGTTACGTGGCAGGGGGCTCTGGGCCCCAGCATTTT
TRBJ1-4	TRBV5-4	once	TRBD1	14	CASSFRGPNEKLFF	TGTGCCAGCAGCTTCAGGGGGCCGAATGAAAAACTGTTTTTT
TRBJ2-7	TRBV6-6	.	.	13	CASSLGQLYEQYF	TGTGCCAGCAGTCTCGGACAGCTCTACGAGCAGTACTTC
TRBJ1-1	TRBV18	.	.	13	CASSSDAFLEAFF	TGTGCCAGCTCATCGGATGCGTTTCTGGAAGCTTTCTTT
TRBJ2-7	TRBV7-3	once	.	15	CASSPDHGGSYEQYF	TGTGCCAGCAGTCCCGATCATGGAGGATCCTACGAGCAGTACTTC
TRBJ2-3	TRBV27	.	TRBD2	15	CASSRAGVSTDTQYF	TGTGCCAGCAGCCGAGCGGGAGTATCAACAGATACGCAGTATTTT
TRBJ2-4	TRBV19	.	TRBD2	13	CASSEAGGNIQYF	TGTGCCAGTAGTGAAGCGGGAGGGAACATTCAGTACTTC
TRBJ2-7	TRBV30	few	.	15	CAWSPTGKRNYEQYF	TGTGCCTGGAGTCCCACCGGGAAGCGGAACTACGAGCAGTACTTC
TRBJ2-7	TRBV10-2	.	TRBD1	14	CASSEWQGDYEQYF	TGCGCCAGCAGTGAATGGCAGGGGGACTACGAGCAGTACTTC
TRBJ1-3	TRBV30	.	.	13	CAWDRRTGNTIYF	TGTGCCTGGGATAGGAGAACTGGAAACACCATATATTTT
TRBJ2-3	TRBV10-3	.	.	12	CAISNAADTQYF	TGTGCCATCAGCAACGCCGCAGATACGCAGTATTTT
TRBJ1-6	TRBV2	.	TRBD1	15	CASRTDRGVGSPLHF	TGTGCCAGCAGAACTGACAGGGGAGTTGGTTCACCCCTCCACTTT
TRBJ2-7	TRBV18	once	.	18	CASSPLRGRGDGSYEQYF	TGTGCCAGCTCACCATTGCGGGGACGCGGGGACGGCTCCTACGAGCAGTACTTC
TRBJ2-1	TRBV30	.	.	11	CAIGSEYEQFF	TGTGCCATCGGTTCCGAGTATGAGCAGTTCTTC
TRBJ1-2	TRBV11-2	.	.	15	CASSSPGQKGYGYTF	TGTGCCAGCAGCTCCCCTGGACAGAAGGGATATGGCTACACCTTC
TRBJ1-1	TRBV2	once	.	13	CASSEGSGTEAFF	TGTGCCAGCAGTGAAGGGAGCGGCACTGAAGCTTTCTTT
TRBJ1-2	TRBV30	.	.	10	CAWKGHGYTF	TGTGCCTGGAAGGGCCATGGCTACACCTTC
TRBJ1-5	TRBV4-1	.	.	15	CASSQRRDTNQPQHF	TGCGCCAGCAGCCAGCGCCGGGACACCAATCAGCCCCAGCATTTT
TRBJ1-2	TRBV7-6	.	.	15	CASSLAGRTLYGYTF	TGTGCCAGCAGCTTAGCCGGACGGACACTCTATGGCTACACCTTC
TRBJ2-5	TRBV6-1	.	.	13	CASNPAGWETQYF	TGTGCCAGCAACCCCGCGGGGTGGGAGACCCAGTACTTC
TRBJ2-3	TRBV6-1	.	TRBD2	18	CASSESLLLAGGTDTQYF	TGTGCCAGCAGTGAATCCCTCCTTCTAGCGGGAGGCACAGATACGCAGTATTTT
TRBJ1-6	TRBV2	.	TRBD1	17	CASSERGVGQGASPLHF	TGTGCCAGCAGTGAAAGGGGCGTGGGACAGGGGGCCTCACCCCTCCACTTT
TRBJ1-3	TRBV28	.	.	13	CASSQGRVDTIYF	TGTGCCAGCAGTCAGGGAAGGGTGGACACCATATATTTT
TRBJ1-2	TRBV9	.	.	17	CASSKGRGTHRNYGYTF	TGTGCCAGCAGCAAAGGTCGGGGGACCCACCGCAACTATGGCTACACCTTC
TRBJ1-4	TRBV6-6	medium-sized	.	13	CASSPGTHEKLFF	TGTGCCAGCAGTCCAGGGACTCATGAAAAACTGTTTTTT
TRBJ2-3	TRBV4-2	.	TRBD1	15	CASSQGTGGTDTQYF	TGTGCCAGCAGCCAAGGGACAGGGGGCACAGATACGCAGTATTTT
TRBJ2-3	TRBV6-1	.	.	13	CASSITGTDTQYF	TGTGCCAGCAGTATAACTGGCACAGATACGCAGTATTTT
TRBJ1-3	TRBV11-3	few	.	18	CASSLGFPDPQTGNTIYF	TGTGCCAGCAGCTTAGGTTTCCCCGACCCACAAACTGGAAACACCATATATTTT
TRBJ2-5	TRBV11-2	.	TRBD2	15	CASSRGLAEQETQYF	TGTGCCAGCAGCCGGGGACTAGCGGAACAAGAGACCCAGTACTTC
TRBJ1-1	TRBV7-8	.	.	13	CASGIGGYTEAFF	TGTGCCAGCGGCATTGGGGGGTACACTGAAGCTTTCTTT
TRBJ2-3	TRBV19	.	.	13	CASSRAGPDTQYF	TGTGCCAGTAGTAGGGCAGGGCCAGATACGCAGTATTTT